This paragraph reports one T cell receptor (beta chain). The CDR3 length is 18 residues. V lost 1 base and J 0 bases, leaving 13 bases between the germline ends. Germline CDR1 is LGHNA and CDR2 is YSLEER. This entry is derived from a study of cytomegalovirus exposure and HLA in healthy donors. TCRdb's table, derived via immunoSEQ multiplex PCR, lists solely in-frame clones and lacks some. This sample has approximately 280,000 clones, with approximately 87% found just once. The TCR comes from a woman in her late teens or twenties in good health and CMV-seronegative. The genes are TRBV4-3 and TRBJ2-6; perhaps TRBD2 as D (5 bases). The sequenced sample consisted of PBMCs. CDR3 region: CASSQGREGTSGANVLTF. The CDR3 bases are TGCGCCAGCAGCCAAGGTCGAGAGGGCACCTCTGGGGCCAACGTCCTGACTTTC.